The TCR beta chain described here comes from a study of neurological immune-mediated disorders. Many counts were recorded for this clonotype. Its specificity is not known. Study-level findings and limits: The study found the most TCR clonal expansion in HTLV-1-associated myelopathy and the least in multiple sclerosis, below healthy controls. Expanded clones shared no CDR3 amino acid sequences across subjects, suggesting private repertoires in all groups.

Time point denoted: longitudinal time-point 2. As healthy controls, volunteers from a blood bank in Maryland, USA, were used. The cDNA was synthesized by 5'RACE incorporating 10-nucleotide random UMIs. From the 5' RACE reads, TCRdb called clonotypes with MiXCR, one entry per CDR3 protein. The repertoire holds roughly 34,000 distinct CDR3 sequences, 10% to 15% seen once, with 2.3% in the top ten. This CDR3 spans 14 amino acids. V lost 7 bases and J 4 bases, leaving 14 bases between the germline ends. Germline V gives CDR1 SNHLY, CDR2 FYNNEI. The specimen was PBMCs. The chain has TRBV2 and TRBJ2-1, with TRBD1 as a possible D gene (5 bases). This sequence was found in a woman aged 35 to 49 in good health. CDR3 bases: TGTGCCAGCAAGTTCCCAGGGCCATACAATGAGCAGTTCTTC. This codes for CASKFPGPYNEQFF. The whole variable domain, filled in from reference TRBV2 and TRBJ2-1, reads EPEVTQTPSHQVTQMGQEVILRCVPISNHLYFYWYRQILGQKVEFLVSFYNNEISEKSEIFDDQFSVERPDGSNFTLKIRSTKLEDSAMYFCASKFPGPYNEQFFGPGTRLTVL.